This TCR beta chain derives from a study of blood T cell repertoires in COVID-19. The count of this clone is one. Profiling relied on immunoSEQ multiplex PCR, and the TCRdb table lists in-frame clones only, not all of them. The sample carries 85,000 to 95,000 clones, about 84% recorded once. Looked up from germline, CDR1 is SGHTA and CDR2 is FQGNSA. The CDR3 has 13 residues. The V end lost 5 bases, the J end lost 2 bases, and 9 bases lay between the germline ends. The clonotype comes from a human donor in a cohort sampled during active COVID-19. V and J are TRBV7-2 and TRBJ1-2, with D unresolved. Material for sequencing was peripheral blood. In DNA, the CDR3 is TGTGCCAGCAGCCCAGACATAAACTATGGCTACACCTTC. It translates to CASSPDINYGYTF.